The T cell receptor (beta chain) under discussion was sequenced for a study of blood T cell repertoires in COVID-19. In the study overall: Sites in the United States, Italy and Spain provided acute and convalescent COVID-19 samples. From T cells, B-cell-depleted T cells, or PBMCs came the material, which was cDNA or gDNA.

CDR3 length: 12 amino acids. Germline values: CDR1 SQVTM, CDR2 ANQGSEA. Losses at the gene ends were 5 bases for V and 5 bases for J; bases not matched to a gene: 2. Only in-frame clones appear in the TCRdb table, and some are missing; sequencing was by immunoSEQ multiplex PCR. Of about 210,000 clones in the sample, roughly 88% are singletons; the top ten hold under 2.5%. The study drew participants aged roughly 18 to 89 years from around 24 US areas. Participants' own reports of clinical history determined their cohort assignment. The sequencing input was PBMCs or T cells enriched from blood (not recorded which). The TCR comes from a woman aged 40 to 55 with acute COVID-19. The chain employs TRBV29-1 and TRBJ2-2, with 7 bases fitting TRBD1. Here the CDR3 reads CSVSQGTGELFF. CDR3 nucleotide sequence: TGCAGCGTTTCACAGGGGACCGGGGAGCTGTTTTTT.